These T cell receptor beta chains were read from a single sample in a study of cytomegalovirus exposure and HLA in healthy donors. Some clones are missing from TCRdb's copy, which holds only in-frame ones; the method was immunoSEQ multiplex PCR. Among 150,000 to 200,000 clones listed, 77% were seen once. The specimen sequenced was PBMCs. These TCRs come from a woman younger than 45 in good health and CMV-seropositive. The CDR3 runs from the conserved cysteine through the conserved F or W. The D gene is left open where the match is weak. Clone sizes are given selectively: once, few, many, or a class where the clone is expanded.

V gene,clone size,D gene,J gene,CDR3 DNA,CDR3 protein
TRBV27,NA,TRBD2,TRBJ2-1,TGTGCCAGCAGTTTAGGAGAGGGGAGGGCCTTTAAGAATGAGCAGTTCTTC,CASSLGEGRAFKNEQFF
TRBV28,NA,TRBD2,TRBJ2-3,TGTGCCAGCAGTTTATATATAAGCGGGAGGACAGATACGCAGTATTTT,CASSLYISGRTDTQYF
TRBV10-1,NA,TRBD1,TRBJ2-7,TGCGCCAGCAGTCCCCAGACAGGGGAGAGGTCAGGTTCCTACGAGCAGTACTTC,CASSPQTGERSGSYEQYF
TRBV2,NA,NA,TRBJ2-7,TGTGCCAGCACCTCGCGGGCTCTTAGTACCTACGAGCAGTACTTC,CASTSRALSTYEQYF
TRBV30,once,NA,TRBJ2-3,TGTGCCTGGAGTGGTGGGCCAGATACGCAGTATTTT,CAWSGGPDTQYF
TRBV28,NA,NA,TRBJ1-1,TGTGCCAGTGCAATGGGGGCAGTCACTGAAGCTTTCTTT,CASAMGAVTEAFF
TRBV19,NA,TRBD2,TRBJ2-7,TGTGCCAGTGGGAGGGACTACGAGCAGTACTTC,CASGRDYEQYF
TRBV25-1,NA,NA,TRBJ2-7,TGTGCCAGCAGTGACCAAGCCGGGACACAAACCTCCTACGAGCAGTACTTC,CASSDQAGTQTSYEQYF
TRBV6-5,few,NA,TRBJ1-1,TGTGCCAGCAGTTACTCGGGGAGACCTGAAGCTTTCTTT,CASSYSGRPEAFF
TRBV2,NA,NA,TRBJ1-4,TGTGCCAGCACGAGAGACGGGAAGAATGAAAAACTGTTTTTT,CASTRDGKNEKLFF
TRBV4-2,NA,NA,TRBJ2-7,TGTGCCAGCAGCCAAGATCCAAGTCAGGCCTACGAGCAGTACTTC,CASSQDPSQAYEQYF
TRBV6-5,NA,NA,TRBJ1-2,TGTGCCAGCAGTCTAGCCGGGACATCCTATGGCTACACCTTC,CASSLAGTSYGYTF
TRBV27,NA,NA,TRBJ2-1,TGTGCCAGCAGTCCTTTTCCTTCGACTGTTTCCAATGAGCAGTTCTTC,CASSPFPSTVSNEQFF
TRBV21-1,NA,NA,TRBJ2-7,TGTGCCAGCAGCAGGCGGGAGGGCTCCTACGAGCAGTACTTC,CASSRREGSYEQYF
TRBV6-1,NA,TRBD1,TRBJ1-2,TGTGCCAGCAGTGCTCCTGGACAGGAAGGTGTGGGTGGCTACACCTTC,CASSAPGQEGVGGYTF
TRBV27,NA,NA,TRBJ1-2,TGTGCCAGCAGTTTATGGGGGGGGAACTATGGCTACACCTTC,CASSLWGGNYGYTF
TRBV19,NA,TRBD1,TRBJ2-7,TGTGCCAGTAGTACTTACCCGGGACAGAAGTTGGCAGAGCAGTACTTC,CASSTYPGQKLAEQYF
TRBV5-5,NA,NA,TRBJ2-1,TGTGCCAGCAGTCCCGGGCAGGGGCATTCCTACAATGAGCAGTTCTTC,CASSPGQGHSYNEQFF
TRBV11-2,NA,TRBD2,TRBJ2-1,TGTGCCAGCAGCCCAAGCGGGACTAGCGGGAGAGGGGAGCAGTTCTTC,CASSPSGTSGRGEQFF
TRBV6-4,NA,TRBD2,TRBJ2-7,TGTGCCAGCGGAGTGACGGCGCGGGAGTGCGAGCAGTACTTC,CASGVTARECEQYF
TRBV5-1,NA,TRBD2,TRBJ2-7,TGCGCCAGCAGCTTGGTTCTAGCGGGAGGTGGGTATGAGCAGTACTTC,CASSLVLAGGGYEQYF
TRBV28,NA,NA,TRBJ2-4,TGTGCCAGCAGTTCACCCACCTCGGTTATTCAGTACTTC,CASSSPTSVIQYF
TRBV10-3,few,TRBD1,TRBJ2-7,TGTGCCATCTACAGTGGACAGGGGCCTTACGAGCAGTACTTC,CAIYSGQGPYEQYF
TRBV9,once,TRBD1,TRBJ1-3,TGTGCCAGCAGCGCAAGACAGGGGGCTGGAAACACCATATATTTT,CASSARQGAGNTIYF
TRBV7-3,NA,TRBD2,TRBJ2-1,TGTGCCAGTAGCGGGGGGGGGACTGATGAGCAGTTCTTC,CASSGGGTDEQFF
TRBV19,NA,TRBD2,TRBJ2-1,TGTGCCAGTGCCCGGCTAGCGGGAGGTACTTCCTACAATGAGCAGTTCTTC,CASARLAGGTSYNEQFF
TRBV7-3,NA,NA,TRBJ2-1,TGTGCCAGCAGCTTTACCAGGGACAATGAGCAGTTCTTC,CASSFTRDNEQFF
TRBV5-1,few,TRBD1,TRBJ2-7,TGCGCCAGCAGCTTGGGGGATCGGGGACAGGGGGCAAACGAGCAGTACTTC,CASSLGDRGQGANEQYF
TRBV11-3,few,TRBD2,TRBJ2-7,TGTGCCAGCAGCCCAGGACTAGTCCTTGAAGGAGAGCAGTACTTC,CASSPGLVLEGEQYF
TRBV7-2,NA,NA,TRBJ2-5,TGTGCCAGCAGCTTAAGCGGATACCAAGAGACCCAGTACTTC,CASSLSGYQETQYF
TRBV30,NA,NA,TRBJ2-2,TGTGCCTGGAGGGAACTAAAATCCTCGACCACCGGGGAGCTGTTTTTT,CAWRELKSSTTGELFF
TRBV29-1,NA,TRBD2,TRBJ2-1,TGCAGCGTTGAAGATCCCACTAGCGGCAGCTCCTACAATGAGCAGTTCTTC,CSVEDPTSGSSYNEQFF
TRBV20-1,NA,NA,TRBJ1-1,TGCAGTGCTGAGGGGGACGGGCGAGCTTTCTTT,CSAEGDGRAFF
TRBV19,few,NA,TRBJ2-2,TGTGCCAGTAGTACCGTTTATAACACCGGGGAGCTGTTTTTT,CASSTVYNTGELFF
TRBV19,NA,NA,TRBJ2-7,TGTGCCAGTAGTATAGGCAGGGACTACGAGCAGTACTTC,CASSIGRDYEQYF
TRBV28,NA,TRBD1,TRBJ2-5,TGTGCCAGCACCCTCTCCGGGACAGGGGGTCGAGAGACCCAGTACTTC,CASTLSGTGGRETQYF
TRBV4-3,NA,TRBD1,TRBJ2-7,TGCGCCAGCAGCCATCCTTCATGGGAACGAGGGGGCAGAGACGAGCAGTACTTC,CASSHPSWERGGRDEQYF
TRBV18,NA,TRBD2,TRBJ2-3,TGTGCCAGCTCACCCCTTCTAGCGGAGATCACAGATACGCAGTATTTT,CASSPLLAEITDTQYF
TRBV5-1,once,NA,TRBJ2-3,TGCGCCAGCAGCCCCGGGGTTAGCGAAAGCACAGATACGCAGTATTTT,CASSPGVSESTDTQYF
TRBV5-5,NA,NA,TRBJ2-7,TGTGCCAGCACGATAGGGGTGGGCTCCTACGAGCAGTACTTC,CASTIGVGSYEQYF
TRBV2,few,NA,TRBJ2-1,TGTGCCAGCAAAACCGGGACTCCCTCCAATGAGCAGTTCTTC,CASKTGTPSNEQFF
TRBV27,once,NA,TRBJ2-7,TGTGCCAGCAGTTCCCTCCCTGGGGACTCCCTCTACGAGCAGTACTTC,CASSSLPGDSLYEQYF
TRBV19,NA,TRBD1,TRBJ1-4,TGTGCCACCCAGGACAGGGGGCTTGAAAAACTGTTTTTT,CATQDRGLEKLFF
TRBV28,once,TRBD2,TRBJ2-1,TGTGCCAGCAGTTTACCGGGACTAGCTCACACGCTTTACAATGAGCAGTTCTTC,CASSLPGLAHTLYNEQFF
TRBV7-3,NA,NA,TRBJ2-2,TGTGCCAGCAGCCCCAGAGCGGAGAACACCGGGGAGCTGTTTTTT,CASSPRAENTGELFF
TRBV6-5,once,NA,TRBJ1-2,TGTGCCAGCAGTTACTCCTTAACAGGGAACGGCTACACCTTC,CASSYSLTGNGYTF
TRBV27,NA,TRBD1,TRBJ2-7,TGTGCCAGCAGTTTCAGGGGGCCCTACGAGCAGTACTTC,CASSFRGPYEQYF
TRBV28,NA,TRBD1,TRBJ1-5,TGTGCCAGCACCATCGGACAGGGGGGTCAGCCCCAGCATTTT,CASTIGQGGQPQHF
TRBV5-5,NA,TRBD1,TRBJ2-3,TGTGCCAGCAGCCCATCCCCCGGACAGGGAATTAGCACAGATACGCAGTATTTT,CASSPSPGQGISTDTQYF
TRBV2,few,TRBD2,TRBJ2-2,TGTGCCAGCAGTGAACCTAGCGGGAGGGGCACCGGGGAGCTGTTTTTT,CASSEPSGRGTGELFF
TRBV9,NA,NA,TRBJ2-7,TGTGCCAGCAGCGTAGGGGACTTTCAGAGCTCCTACGAGCAGTACTTC,CASSVGDFQSSYEQYF
TRBV19,NA,NA,TRBJ2-2,TGTGCCAGTACAGTCCAGTGGGGCGCCGGGGAGCTGTTTTTT,CASTVQWGAGELFF
TRBV5-1,NA,NA,TRBJ2-1,TGCGCCAGCAGCTCCCCGAGCATCTACAATGAGCAGTTCTTC,CASSSPSIYNEQFF
TRBV7-2,NA,TRBD2,TRBJ2-7,TGTGCCAGCAGCTTTCGCGGGAGTTCCTACGAGCAGTACTTC,CASSFRGSSYEQYF
TRBV6-1,NA,NA,TRBJ2-7,TGTGCCAGCACCGCGTCGGACACGAGGAACGAGCAGTACTTC,CASTASDTRNEQYF